The 22 T cell receptor beta chains presented below share a single source sample, sequenced in a study of response to subunit inactivated influenza vaccine. TCRdb ran MiXCR on the RT-PCR reads and lists one entry per CDR3 protein. The sample has 150,000 to 200,000 distinct CDR3 sequences, 9.5% to 13% seen once. The specimen was non-naive T cells sorted from PBMCs, collected 40 to 50 days after vaccination. The receptor set was obtained from a man in his fifties or sixties who received an inactivated influenza vaccine.

This clonotype has a count of ten or more. The V call is TRBV12-3 or TRBV12-4, the J call TRBJ2-1; TRBD2 aligns across 9 bases. J lost 9 bases, V lost 2 bases, and 11 bases had no gene match. This CDR3 is 16 amino acids long. CDR3 bases: TGTGCCAGCAGTTTACAAGTAGCGGGAGTTCGTGGTGAGCAGTTCTTC. Translated, it gives CASSLQVAGVRGEQFF.

This clonotype was recorded many times. This chain connects TRBV6-2 or TRBV6-3 to TRBJ2-3; possible D gene TRBD2, 5 bases. Trimming left V 2 bases short and J 3 bases short, with 15 bases between. Germline V gene sequence: CDR1 MNHEY, CDR2 SVGEGT. The CDR3 contains 16 residues. CDR3 loop: CASSYRRSLRTDTQYF. CDR3 in DNA: TGTGCCAGCAGTTACCGGAGGAGCCTGAGGACAGATACGCAGTATTTT.

This clonotype has just a few counts. The gene calls are TRBV28 and TRBJ2-1; D is unclear. CDR1 and CDR2 (germline): MDHEN, SYDVKM. The germline V and J ends were trimmed by 6 bases and 3 bases, with 15 bases remaining between them. The CDR3 spans 15 residues. CDR3 coding DNA: TGTGCCAGCAGCCCTCTCACGGGCGACTACAATGAGCAGTTCTTC. Translating gives CASSPLTGDYNEQFF.

The genes are TRBV30 and TRBJ1-2; D unclear. The CDR3 has 13 amino acids. From germline, CDR1 is GTSNPN and CDR2 SVGIG (reference sequence). Trimming shortened V by 0 bases and J by 7 bases, and 12 bases separated the two germline ends. CDR3 bases: TGTGCCTGGAGTGTAAAAGGTCCCTCTGGCTACACCTTC. It yields the protein CAWSVKGPSGYTF.

This clonotype was recorded a few times. The V gene is TRBV6-1, the J gene TRBJ2-6; D may be TRBD1 or TRBD2 (6 bases each). The germline CDR1 and CDR2 sequences are MNHNS and SASEGT. Trimming cost V 7 bases and J 0 bases, with 22 bases left between them. The CDR3 contains 19 residues. CDR3 DNA sequence: TGTGCCAGCACCTTGGGTGGGGGGCCAGGCCACTCTGGGGCCAACGTCCTGACTTTC. Its translation: CASTLGGGPGHSGANVLTF.

This clonotype was recorded at least ten times. This sequence joins TRBV5-1 and TRBJ2-1; 13 bases map to TRBD2. This CDR3 contains 16 residues. Unmatched junction bases numbered 6, after V lost 4 bases and J lost 5 bases. The germline V gene has CDR1 SGHRS and CDR2 YFSETQ. In DNA, the CDR3 is TGCGCCAGCAGCCCCGGGACTAGCGGGGCCGACAATGAGCAGTTCTTC. Translation gives CASSPGTSGADNEQFF. The full variable domain, completed using reference TRBV5-1 and TRBJ2-1, is KAGVTQTPRYLIKTRGQQVTLSCSPISGHRSVSWYQQTPGQGLQFLFEYFSETQRNKGNFPGRFSGRQFSNSRSEMNVSTLELGDSALYLCASSPGTSGADNEQFFGPGTRLTVL.

In this sample, this clonotype turned up many times. This rearrangement joins TRBV9 to TRBJ2-6; D gene unclear. Germline assignment: CDR1 SGDLS and CDR2 YYNGEE. This CDR3 is built from 13 residues. The V gene lost 1 base and the J gene lost 2 bases, with 1 base spanning the gap. CDR3 sequence: CASSVPGANVLTF. Written as DNA, the CDR3 is TGTGCCAGCAGCGTACCTGGGGCCAACGTCCTGACTTTC.

This clonotype was recorded at least ten times. V and J are TRBV20-1 and TRBJ2-5, with 10 bases identical to TRBD2. Germline CDR1 reads DFQATT; CDR2 reads SNEGSKA (reference sequence). This CDR3 has 18 residues. The J segment lost 5 bases and the V segment lost 0 bases, leaving 15 bases of the junction unmatched. The CDR3 DNA reads as TGCAGTGCTAGAGATCAGGCTAGCGGGAGTTTCCAACGGGAGACCCAGTACTTC. Protein sequence: CSARDQASGSFQRETQYF.

This clonotype was detected only a few times. This rearrangement joins TRBV3-1 to TRBJ2-1; 9 positions match TRBD2. Germline assignment: CDR1 LGHDT and CDR2 YNNKEL (reference sequence). With V trimmed by 3 bases and J by 12 bases, 3 bases remained unmatched. This CDR3 contains 12 residues. The CDR3 sequence: CASSQEAGGQFF. The CDR3 coding sequence is TGTGCCAGCAGCCAGGAAGCGGGGGGGCAGTTCTTC.

This clonotype was found a few times. The genes are TRBV7-2 and TRBJ2-3, with D possibly being TRBD2 (7 bases). Trimming pared 5 bases from V and 5 bases from J, leaving 14 bases between. This CDR3 is built from 14 residues. Germline V CDR1 and CDR2: SGHTA, FQGNSA. The CDR3 spells CASSAQGRGDTQYF. DNA of the CDR3: TGTGCCAGCAGCGCCCAGGGGAGGGGAGATACGCAGTATTTT.

There are many counts of this clonotype. The rearrangement uses TRBV5-1 and TRBJ2-3; weak D call: TRBD2 (5 bases). V was pared by 1 base and J by 5 bases, with 8 bases between. Germline lookup yields CDR1 SGHRS and CDR2 YFSETQ. The CDR3 totals 13 residues. The CDR3 DNA reads as TGCGCCAGCAGCTTGTACGGGGAAGATACGCAGTATTTT. It codes for CASSLYGEDTQYF.

This clonotype was seen only a few times. The chain couples TRBV5-1 to TRBJ2-1; TRBD2 is a possible D gene (5 bases). Germline V gene lookup returns CDR1 SGHRS and CDR2 YFSETQ. Trimming removed 4 bases at V and 4 bases at J, with 18 bases between. This CDR3 region has 16 residues. CDR3 in amino acids: CASSRGYTLEYNEQFF. DNA of the CDR3: TGCGCCAGCAGCCGGGGATACACGCTTGAGTACAATGAGCAGTTCTTC.

The gene calls are TRBV7-2 and TRBJ2-6, with D uncertain. In germline, CDR1 is SGHTA, CDR2 FQGNSA. This CDR3 spans 14 amino acids. V was trimmed by 4 bases and J by 0 bases, leaving 4 bases between them. The CDR3 region is CASSSTSGANVLTF. CDR3 DNA sequence: TGTGCCAGCAGCTCCACCTCTGGGGCCAACGTCCTGACTTTC.

About this clonotype: It may be a read error: a sequence one base away is much more abundant. Since the CDR3 does not end with the conserved phenylalanine or tryptophan, this likely comes from a read error. J is TRBJ2-1 and V is TRBV12-3 or TRBV12-4, with D uncertain. The CDR3 totals 14 residues. Deletions cut 2 bases from V and 5 bases from J, with 10 bases between. The CDR3 loop is CASSLSFMNNEQFL. CDR3 nucleotides: TGTGCCAGCAGTTTATCTTTTATGAACAATGAGCAGTTCCTC.

This clonotype was seen many times. The V gene is TRBV4-1, the J gene TRBJ2-3, with unresolved D. The CDR3 loop spans 14 amino acids. The V and J ends lost 4 bases and 0 bases respectively, with 8 bases between them. Germline assignment: CDR1 MGHRA and CDR2 YSYEKL. CDR3 DNA sequence: TGCGCCAGCAGCCGGGGTCCCAGCACAGATACGCAGTATTTT. This translates into CASSRGPSTDTQYF.

This chain's CDR3 is CSARDQGAAGELFF. CDR3 nucleotide sequence: TGCAGTGCTAGAGACCAGGGGGCGGCCGGGGAGCTGTTTTTT. The chain carries TRBV20-1 and TRBJ2-2; 8 nucleotides agree with TRBD1. The CDR3 contains 14 residues. Germline V gene lookup returns CDR1 DFQATT and CDR2 SNEGSKA (reference sequence). Trimming at V came to 0 bases and at J to 6 bases, leaving 3 bases not matched to a gene.

The chain recombines TRBV4-3 with TRBJ2-3; 8 nucleotides match TRBD2. V lost 0 bases, J lost 4 bases, and 6 bases stayed unmatched. The length of the CDR3 is 16 residues. Germline V gene sequence: CDR1 LGHNA, CDR2 YSLEER. This CDR3 is CASSQDIAGLADTQYF. In DNA, the CDR3 is TGCGCCAGCAGCCAAGATATAGCGGGACTGGCAGATACGCAGTATTTT.

CDR3 nucleotide sequence: TGTGCCAGCTCACCAGGGCTTCCGAAAGAGACCCAGTACTTC. Amino acids: CASSPGLPKETQYF. This sequence joins TRBV18 and TRBJ2-5; D gene unclear. Germline V gene data show CDR1 as KGHSH and CDR2 as LQKENI. V dropped 2 bases and J dropped 3 bases, with 10 bases sitting between them. The CDR3 contains 14 residues.

The chain combines TRBV5-1 with TRBJ2-3; a possible D gene is TRBD1 (5 bases). The CDR3 totals 15 residues. Germline-derived CDR1 and CDR2 are SGHRS and YFSETQ. V was cut by 2 bases and J by 2 bases, with 12 bases left in between. CDR3 residues: CASSFAGQLTDTQYF. CDR3 in DNA: TGCGCCAGCAGCTTCGCCGGACAACTCACAGATACGCAGTATTTT.

This clonotype came up a few times. The V and J genes are TRBV11-2 and TRBJ2-2; no clear D gene. The CDR3 is made up of 14 amino acids. The germline CDR1 and CDR2 sequences are SGHAT and FQNNGV. The V end lost 3 bases, the J end lost 4 bases, and 9 bases lay between the germline ends. The CDR3 DNA reads TGTGCCAGCAGCTTCTCCCCGAGCACCGGGGAGCTGTTTTTT. This gives the protein CASSFSPSTGELFF.

This clonotype was counted ten times or more. The gene calls are TRBV28 and TRBJ1-2, with a possible D match to TRBD1 (5 bases). V was clipped by 4 bases and J by 2 bases, with 11 bases between them. Germline V gives CDR1 MDHEN, CDR2 SYDVKM. The CDR3 sequence is 14 residues long. The CDR3 DNA reads as TGTGCCAGCAGTTCCGCGGGACTCAACTATGGCTACACCTTC. It translates to CASSSAGLNYGYTF.

This clonotype appeared many times. The chain joins TRBV5-1 to TRBJ2-2; unclear D gene. The CDR3 has 13 residues. V was cut by 0 bases and J by 3 bases, with 3 bases left in between. Per the germline V gene, CDR1 is SGHRS and CDR2 is YFSETQ. As DNA, the CDR3 is TGCGCCAGCAGCTTGGGGTACACCGGGGAGCTGTTTTTT. It is translated as CASSLGYTGELFF.